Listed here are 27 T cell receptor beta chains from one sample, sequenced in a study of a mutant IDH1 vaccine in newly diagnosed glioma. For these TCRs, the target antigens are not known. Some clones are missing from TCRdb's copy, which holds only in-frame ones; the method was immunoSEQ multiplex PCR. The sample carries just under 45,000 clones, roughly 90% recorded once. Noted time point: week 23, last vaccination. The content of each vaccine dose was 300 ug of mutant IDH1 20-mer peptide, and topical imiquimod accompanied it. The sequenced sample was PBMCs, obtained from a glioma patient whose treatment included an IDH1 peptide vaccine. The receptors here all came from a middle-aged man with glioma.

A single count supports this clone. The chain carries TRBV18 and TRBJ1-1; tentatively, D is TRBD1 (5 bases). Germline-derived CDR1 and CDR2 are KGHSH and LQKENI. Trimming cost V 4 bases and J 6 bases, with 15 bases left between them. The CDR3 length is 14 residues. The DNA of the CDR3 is TGTGCCAGCTCACGGGACTTTCGGGACGCTGAAGCTTTCTTT. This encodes CASSRDFRDAEAFF.

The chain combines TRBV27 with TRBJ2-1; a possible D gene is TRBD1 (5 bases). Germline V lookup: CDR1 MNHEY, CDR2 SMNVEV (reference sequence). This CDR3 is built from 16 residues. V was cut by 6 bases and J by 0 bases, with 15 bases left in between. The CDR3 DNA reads TGTGCCAGCAGCAGACAGCCCTTGAGCTCCTACAATGAGCAGTTCTTC. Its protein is CASSRQPLSSYNEQFF.

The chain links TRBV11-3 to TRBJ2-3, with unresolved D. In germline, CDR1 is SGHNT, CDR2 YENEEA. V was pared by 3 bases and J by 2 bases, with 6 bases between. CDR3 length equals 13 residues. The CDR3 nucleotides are TGTGCCAGCAGCTTCTCCCACACAGATACGCAGTATTTT. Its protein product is CASSFSHTDTQYF.

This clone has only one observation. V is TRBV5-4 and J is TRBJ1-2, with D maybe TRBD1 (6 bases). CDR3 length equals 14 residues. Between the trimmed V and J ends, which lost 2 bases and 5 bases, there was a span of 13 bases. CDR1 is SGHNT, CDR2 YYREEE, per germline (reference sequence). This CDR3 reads CASSFTGREYGYTF. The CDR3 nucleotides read TGTGCCAGCAGCTTCACAGGGAGGGAGTATGGCTACACCTTC.

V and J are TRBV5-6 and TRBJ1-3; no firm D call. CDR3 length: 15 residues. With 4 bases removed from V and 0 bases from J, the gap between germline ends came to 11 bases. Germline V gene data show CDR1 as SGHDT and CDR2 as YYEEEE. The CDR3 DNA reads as TGTGCCAGCAGCGAAGGTGGTTTCTCTGGAAACACCATATATTTT. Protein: CASSEGGFSGNTIYF.

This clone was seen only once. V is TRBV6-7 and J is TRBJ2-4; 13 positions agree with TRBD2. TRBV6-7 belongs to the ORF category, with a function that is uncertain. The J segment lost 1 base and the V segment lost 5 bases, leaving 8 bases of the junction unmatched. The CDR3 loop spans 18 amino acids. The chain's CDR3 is CASSPTSGGRGAKNIQYF. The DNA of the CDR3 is TGTGCCAGCAGTCCGACTAGCGGGGGGAGAGGGGCCAAAAACATTCAGTACTTC.

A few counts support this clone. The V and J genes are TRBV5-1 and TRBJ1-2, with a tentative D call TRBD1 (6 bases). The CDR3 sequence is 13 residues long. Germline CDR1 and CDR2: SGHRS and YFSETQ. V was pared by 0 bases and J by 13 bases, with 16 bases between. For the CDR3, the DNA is TGCGCCAGCAGCTTGGAACAGGGTAAAGTTTTCACCTTC. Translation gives CASSLEQGKVFTF.

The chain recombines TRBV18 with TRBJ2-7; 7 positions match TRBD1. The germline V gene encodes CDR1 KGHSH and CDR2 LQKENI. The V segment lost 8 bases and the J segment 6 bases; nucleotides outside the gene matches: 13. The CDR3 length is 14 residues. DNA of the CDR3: TGTGCCAGCAAAACCGGGACAGACGGGCGCGAGCAGTACTTC. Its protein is CASKTGTDGREQYF.

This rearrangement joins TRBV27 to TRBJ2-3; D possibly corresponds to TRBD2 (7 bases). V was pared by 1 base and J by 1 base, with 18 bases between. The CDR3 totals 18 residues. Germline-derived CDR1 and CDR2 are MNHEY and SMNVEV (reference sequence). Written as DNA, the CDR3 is TGTGCCAGCAGTTTATTTCCGGGGGGCGCCGGGGGCACAGATACGCAGTATTTT. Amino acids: CASSLFPGGAGGTDTQYF.

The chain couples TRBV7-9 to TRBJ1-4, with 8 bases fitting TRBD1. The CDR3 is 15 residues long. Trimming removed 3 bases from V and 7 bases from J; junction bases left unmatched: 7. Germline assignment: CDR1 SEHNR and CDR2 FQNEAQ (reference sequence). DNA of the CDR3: TGTGCCAGCAGCTTCCAGGGGGCCTCATCTGAAAAACTGTTTTTT. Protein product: CASSFQGASSEKLFF.

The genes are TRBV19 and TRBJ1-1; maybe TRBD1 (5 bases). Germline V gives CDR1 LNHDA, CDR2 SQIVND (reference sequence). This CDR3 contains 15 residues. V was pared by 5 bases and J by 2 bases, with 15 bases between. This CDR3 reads CASSPFPRGNTEAFF. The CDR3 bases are TGTGCCAGTAGTCCCTTTCCAAGGGGAAACACTGAAGCTTTCTTT.

CDR3 region: CASTPQGRNTEAFF. Written as DNA, the CDR3 is TGTGCCAGCACCCCACAGGGGCGGAACACTGAAGCTTTCTTT. The chain carries TRBV28 and TRBJ1-1; 7 positions agree with TRBD1. This CDR3 region has 14 residues. Germline V gene sequence: CDR1 MDHEN, CDR2 SYDVKM. V dropped 7 bases and J dropped 1; count of bases not matched to a gene: 6.

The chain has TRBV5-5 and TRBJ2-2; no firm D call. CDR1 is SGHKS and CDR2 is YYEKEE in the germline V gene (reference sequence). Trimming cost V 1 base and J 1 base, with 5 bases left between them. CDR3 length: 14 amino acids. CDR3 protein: CASSLYGNTGELFF. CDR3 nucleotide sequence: TGTGCCAGCAGCTTGTACGGGAACACCGGGGAGCTGTTTTTT.

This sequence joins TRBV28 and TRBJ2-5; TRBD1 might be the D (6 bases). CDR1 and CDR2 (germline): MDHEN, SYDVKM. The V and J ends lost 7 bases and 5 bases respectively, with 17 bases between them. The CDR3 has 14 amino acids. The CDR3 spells CASTPQGWVETQYF. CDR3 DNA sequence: TGTGCCAGCACCCCCCAGGGGTGGGTGGAGACCCAGTACTTC. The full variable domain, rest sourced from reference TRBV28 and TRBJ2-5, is DVKVTQSSRYLVKRTGEKVFLECVQDMDHENMFWYRQDPGLGLRLIYFSYDVKMKEKGDIPEGYSVSREKKERFSLILESASTNQTSMYLCASTPQGWVETQYFGPGTRLLVL.

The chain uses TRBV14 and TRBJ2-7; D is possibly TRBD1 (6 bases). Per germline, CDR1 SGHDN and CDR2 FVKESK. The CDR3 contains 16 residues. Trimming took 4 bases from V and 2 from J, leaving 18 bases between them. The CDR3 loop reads CASSPGTKRRPYEQYF. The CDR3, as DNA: TGTGCCAGCAGCCCTGGGACAAAGAGACGACCCTACGAGCAGTACTTC. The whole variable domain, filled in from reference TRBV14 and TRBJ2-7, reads EAGVTQFPSHSVIEKGQTVTLRCDPISGHDNLYWYRRVMGKEIKFLLHFVKESKQDESGMPNNRFLAERTGGTYSTLKVQPAELEDSGVYFCASSPGTKRRPYEQYFGPGTRLTVT.

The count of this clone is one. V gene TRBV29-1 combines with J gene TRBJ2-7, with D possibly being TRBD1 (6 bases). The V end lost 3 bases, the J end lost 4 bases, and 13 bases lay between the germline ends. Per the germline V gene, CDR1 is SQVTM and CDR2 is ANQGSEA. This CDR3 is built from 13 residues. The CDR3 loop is CSVEARQGYEQYF. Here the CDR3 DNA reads TGCAGCGTTGAGGCCCGCCAGGGGTACGAGCAGTACTTC.

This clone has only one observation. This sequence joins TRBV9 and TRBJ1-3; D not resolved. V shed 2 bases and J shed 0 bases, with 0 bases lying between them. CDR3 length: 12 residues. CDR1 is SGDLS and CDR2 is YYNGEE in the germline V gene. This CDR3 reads CASSVSGNTIYF. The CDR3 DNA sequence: TGTGCCAGCAGCGTCTCTGGAAACACCATATATTTT.

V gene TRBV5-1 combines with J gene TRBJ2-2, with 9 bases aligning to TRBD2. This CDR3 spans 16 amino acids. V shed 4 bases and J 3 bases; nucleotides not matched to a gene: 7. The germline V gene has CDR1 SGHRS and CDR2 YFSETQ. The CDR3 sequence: CASSPKRGADTGELFF. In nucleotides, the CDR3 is TGCGCCAGCAGCCCCAAGCGGGGGGCCGACACCGGGGAGCTGTTTTTT. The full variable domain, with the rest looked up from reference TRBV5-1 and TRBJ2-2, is KAGVTQTPRYLIKTRGQQVTLSCSPISGHRSVSWYQQTPGQGLQFLFEYFSETQRNKGNFPGRFSGRQFSNSRSEMNVSTLELGDSALYLCASSPKRGADTGELFFGEGSRLTVL.

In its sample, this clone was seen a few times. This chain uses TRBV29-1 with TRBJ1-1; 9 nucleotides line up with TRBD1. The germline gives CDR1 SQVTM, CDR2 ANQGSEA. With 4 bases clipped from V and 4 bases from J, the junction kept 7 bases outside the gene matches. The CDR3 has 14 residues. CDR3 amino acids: CSVVRTGVRTEAFF. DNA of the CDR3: TGCAGCGTTGTCCGGACAGGGGTGCGCACTGAAGCTTTCTTT. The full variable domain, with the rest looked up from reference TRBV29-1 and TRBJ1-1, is SAVISQKPSRDICQRGTSLTIQCQVDSQVTMMFWYRQQPGQSLTLIATANQGSEATYESGFVIDKFPISRPNLTFSTLTVSNMSPEDSSIYLCSVVRTGVRTEAFFGQGTRLTVV.

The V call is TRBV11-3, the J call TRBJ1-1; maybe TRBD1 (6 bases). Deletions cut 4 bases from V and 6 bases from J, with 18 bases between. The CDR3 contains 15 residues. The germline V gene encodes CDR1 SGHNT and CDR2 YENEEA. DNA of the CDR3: TGTGCCAGCAGCTCCTCTTCAGGGAACAGGGCTGAAGCTTTCTTT. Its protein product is CASSSSSGNRAEAFF.

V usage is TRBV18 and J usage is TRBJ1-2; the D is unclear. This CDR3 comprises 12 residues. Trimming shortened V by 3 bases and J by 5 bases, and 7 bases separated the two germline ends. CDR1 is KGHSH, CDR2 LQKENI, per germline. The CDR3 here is CASSPREYGYTF. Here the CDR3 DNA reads TGTGCCAGCTCACCGCGGGAATATGGCTACACCTTC.

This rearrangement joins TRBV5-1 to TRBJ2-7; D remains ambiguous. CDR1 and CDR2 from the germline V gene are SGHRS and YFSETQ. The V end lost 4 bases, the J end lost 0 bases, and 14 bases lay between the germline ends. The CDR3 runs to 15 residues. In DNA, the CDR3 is TGCGCCAGCAGCCTAAGAACGGAGAGCTCCTACGAGCAGTACTTC. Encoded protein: CASSLRTESSYEQYF.

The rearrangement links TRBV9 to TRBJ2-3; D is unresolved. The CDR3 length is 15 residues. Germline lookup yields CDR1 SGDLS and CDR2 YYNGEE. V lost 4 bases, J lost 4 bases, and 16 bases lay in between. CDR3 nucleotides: TGTGCCAGCAGCCAGACCGGTAATCGCGCAGATACGCAGTATTTT. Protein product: CASSQTGNRADTQYF.

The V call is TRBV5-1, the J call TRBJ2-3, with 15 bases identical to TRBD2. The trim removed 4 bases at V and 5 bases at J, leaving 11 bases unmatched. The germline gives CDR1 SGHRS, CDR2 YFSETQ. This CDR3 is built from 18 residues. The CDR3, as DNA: TGCGCCAGCAGCGCCGGACTAGCGGGAGGGTGGGGTCGAGATACGCAGTATTTT. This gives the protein CASSAGLAGGWGRDTQYF.

This chain's CDR3 is CASSVSGKGYNSPLHF. DNA for the CDR3: TGTGCCAGCAGTGTCTCAGGGAAAGGGTATAATTCACCCCTCCACTTT. This chain uses TRBV25-1 with TRBJ1-6, with a tentative D call TRBD1 (5 bases). Germline V gives CDR1 MGHDK, CDR2 SYGVNS. The CDR3 covers 16 residues. Trimming pared 4 bases from V and 4 bases from J, leaving 14 bases between.

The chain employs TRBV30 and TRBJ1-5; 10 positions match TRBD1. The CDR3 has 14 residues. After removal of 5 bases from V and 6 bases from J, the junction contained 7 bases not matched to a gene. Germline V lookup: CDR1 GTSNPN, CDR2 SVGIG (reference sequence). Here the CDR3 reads CAWGDRGWFQPQHF. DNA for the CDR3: TGTGCCTGGGGGGACAGGGGTTGGTTTCAGCCCCAGCATTTT.

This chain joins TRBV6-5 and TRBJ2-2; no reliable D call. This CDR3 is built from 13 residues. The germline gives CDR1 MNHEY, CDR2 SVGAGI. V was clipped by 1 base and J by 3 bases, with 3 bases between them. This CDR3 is CASSYWDTGELFF. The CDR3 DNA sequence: TGTGCCAGCAGTTACTGGGACACCGGGGAGCTGTTTTTT.